This TCR beta chain derives from a study of T cells in Graves' hyperthyroidism and ophthalmopathy. TCR beta CDR3 sequences were amplified from RNA transcripts. Researchers ran a first-round RT-PCR on the TCR CDR3 using the HTBI primer set. TCRdb independently ran MiXCR on the multiplex PCR reads; one entry per CDR3 protein. Of hundreds of thousands of distinct CDR3 sequences listed, 17% are singletons. Per germline, CDR1 MNHNS and CDR2 SASEGT. The length of the CDR3 is 16 residues. Trimming stripped 6 bases from V and 1 base from J, with 17 bases between. The specimen sequenced was blood. The J gene is TRBJ2-3, the V gene TRBV6-1; D possibly corresponds to TRBD2 (6 bases). This clonotype originated in a woman in her sixties with Graves' ophthalmopathy. The CDR3 sequence: CASSRTSSLRTDTQYF. CDR3 bases: TGTGCCAGCAGCCGTACTAGCAGCCTTCGCACAGATACGCAGTATTTT.